This TCR beta chain was sequenced for a study of T cells in Graves' hyperthyroidism and ophthalmopathy. Study in general: Pretreatment peripheral blood was obtained at initial diagnosis.

Regions amplified from RNA transcripts were the TCR beta CDR3 regions. HTBI primers drove first-round RT-PCR of the TCR CDR3. Each CDR3 protein gets one entry after TCRdb re-called the multiplex PCR reads with MiXCR. Found here are 600,000 to 650,000 distinct CDR3 sequences, under 25% of them singletons; the top ten hold approximately 30%. At least ten counts were recorded for this clonotype. CDR1 SGHRS and CDR2 YFSETQ come from the germline V gene. The CDR3 has 12 residues. V was clipped by 0 bases and J by 6 bases, with 6 bases between them. The sequence was obtained from a man aged 25 to 40 with Graves' ophthalmopathy. Sequenced input: blood. The V and J genes are TRBV5-1 and TRBJ1-2; possible D gene TRBD1, 5 bases. CDR3: CASSLEGNGYTF. The CDR3 nucleotides read TGCGCCAGCAGCTTGGAGGGGAATGGCTACACCTTC.